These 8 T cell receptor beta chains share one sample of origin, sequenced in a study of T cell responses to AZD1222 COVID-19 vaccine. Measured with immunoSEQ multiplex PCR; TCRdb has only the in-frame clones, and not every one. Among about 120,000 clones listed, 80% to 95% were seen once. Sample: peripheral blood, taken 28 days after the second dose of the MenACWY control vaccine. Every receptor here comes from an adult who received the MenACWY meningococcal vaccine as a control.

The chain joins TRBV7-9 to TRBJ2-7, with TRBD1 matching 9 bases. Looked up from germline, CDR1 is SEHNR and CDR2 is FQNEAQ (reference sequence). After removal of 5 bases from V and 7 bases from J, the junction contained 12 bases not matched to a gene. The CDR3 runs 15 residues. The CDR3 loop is CASSPPYDRGEEQYF. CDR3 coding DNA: TGTGCCAGCAGCCCTCCCTACGACAGGGGGGAGGAGCAGTACTTC.

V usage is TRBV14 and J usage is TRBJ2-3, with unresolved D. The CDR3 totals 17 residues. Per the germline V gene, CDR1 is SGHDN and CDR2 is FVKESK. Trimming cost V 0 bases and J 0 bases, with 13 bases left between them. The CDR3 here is CASSQELYASSTDTQYF. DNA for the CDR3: TGTGCCAGCAGCCAAGAATTGTACGCTTCTAGCACAGATACGCAGTATTTT.

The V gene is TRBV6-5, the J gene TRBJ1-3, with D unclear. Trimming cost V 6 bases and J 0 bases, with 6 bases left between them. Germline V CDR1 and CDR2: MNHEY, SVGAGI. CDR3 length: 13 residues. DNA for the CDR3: TGTGCCAGCAGCCGCAGCTCTGGAAACACCATATATTTT. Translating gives CASSRSSGNTIYF.

The CDR3 DNA reads as TGTGCCAGCAGTCACAGGGGGAAGGTTCAGCCCCAGCATTTT. Protein sequence: CASSHRGKVQPQHF. The chain links TRBV27 to TRBJ1-5; 8 nucleotides line up with TRBD1. This CDR3 comprises 14 residues. From germline, CDR1 is MNHEY and CDR2 SMNVEV (reference sequence). Trimming took 5 bases from V and 6 from J; bases not matched to a gene: 6.

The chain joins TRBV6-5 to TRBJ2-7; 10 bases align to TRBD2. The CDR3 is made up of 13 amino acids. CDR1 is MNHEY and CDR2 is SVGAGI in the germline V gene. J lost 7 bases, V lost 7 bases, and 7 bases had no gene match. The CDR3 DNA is TGTGCCAGCATGCGCAGCGGGGGGGGTGAGCAGTACGTC. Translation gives CASMRSGGGEQYV.

The CDR3 coding sequence is TGCGCCAGCAGCTTGACGGCGGGACCGAACACCGGGGAGCTGTTTTTT. Translation gives CASSLTAGPNTGELFF. V usage is TRBV5-1 and J usage is TRBJ2-2; maybe TRBD2 (6 bases). The germline V gene encodes CDR1 SGHRS and CDR2 YFSETQ. The CDR3 is 16 amino acids. V was shortened by 1 base and J by 0 bases, with 10 bases between the two germline ends.

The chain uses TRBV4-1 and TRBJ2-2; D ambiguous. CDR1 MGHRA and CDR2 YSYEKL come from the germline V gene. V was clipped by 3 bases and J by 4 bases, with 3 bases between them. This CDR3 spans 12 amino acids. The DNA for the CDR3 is TGCGCCAGCAGCCAGGGCACCGGGGAGCTGTTTTTT. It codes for CASSQGTGELFF.

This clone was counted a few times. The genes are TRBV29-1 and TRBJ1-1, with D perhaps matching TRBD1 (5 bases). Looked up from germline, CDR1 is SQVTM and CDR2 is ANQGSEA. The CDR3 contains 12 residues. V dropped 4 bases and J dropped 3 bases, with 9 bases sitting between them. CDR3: CSVAGGDTEAFF. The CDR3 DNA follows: TGCAGCGTTGCTGGGGGGGACACTGAAGCTTTCTTT.